This T cell receptor (beta chain) was identified in a study of T cells in Graves' hyperthyroidism and ophthalmopathy. Amplified regions were TCR beta CDR3 sequences from RNA transcripts. The TCR CDR3 was amplified in a first-round RT-PCR using the HTBI primer set. TCRdb recomputed calls from the multiplex PCR reads with MiXCR, one row per CDR3 protein. The table has roughly 250,000 distinct CDR3 sequences, 15% to 20% seen once. This CDR3 spans 17 amino acids. The germline V gene encodes CDR1 LNHDA and CDR2 SQIVND (reference sequence). Trimming removed 1 base from V and 2 bases from J, with 15 bases in between. This clonotype has more than one count but fewer than ten.

Specimen: blood. The sequence was obtained from a woman aged 18-29 years with Graves' ophthalmopathy. This chain links TRBV19 with TRBJ1-5, with D perhaps TRBD1 (5 bases). Written as DNA, the CDR3 is TGTGCCAGTAGTATAGGGGAAGTTCTGGGGGGCAATCAGCCCCAGCATTTT. Its translation is CASSIGEVLGGNQPQHF.